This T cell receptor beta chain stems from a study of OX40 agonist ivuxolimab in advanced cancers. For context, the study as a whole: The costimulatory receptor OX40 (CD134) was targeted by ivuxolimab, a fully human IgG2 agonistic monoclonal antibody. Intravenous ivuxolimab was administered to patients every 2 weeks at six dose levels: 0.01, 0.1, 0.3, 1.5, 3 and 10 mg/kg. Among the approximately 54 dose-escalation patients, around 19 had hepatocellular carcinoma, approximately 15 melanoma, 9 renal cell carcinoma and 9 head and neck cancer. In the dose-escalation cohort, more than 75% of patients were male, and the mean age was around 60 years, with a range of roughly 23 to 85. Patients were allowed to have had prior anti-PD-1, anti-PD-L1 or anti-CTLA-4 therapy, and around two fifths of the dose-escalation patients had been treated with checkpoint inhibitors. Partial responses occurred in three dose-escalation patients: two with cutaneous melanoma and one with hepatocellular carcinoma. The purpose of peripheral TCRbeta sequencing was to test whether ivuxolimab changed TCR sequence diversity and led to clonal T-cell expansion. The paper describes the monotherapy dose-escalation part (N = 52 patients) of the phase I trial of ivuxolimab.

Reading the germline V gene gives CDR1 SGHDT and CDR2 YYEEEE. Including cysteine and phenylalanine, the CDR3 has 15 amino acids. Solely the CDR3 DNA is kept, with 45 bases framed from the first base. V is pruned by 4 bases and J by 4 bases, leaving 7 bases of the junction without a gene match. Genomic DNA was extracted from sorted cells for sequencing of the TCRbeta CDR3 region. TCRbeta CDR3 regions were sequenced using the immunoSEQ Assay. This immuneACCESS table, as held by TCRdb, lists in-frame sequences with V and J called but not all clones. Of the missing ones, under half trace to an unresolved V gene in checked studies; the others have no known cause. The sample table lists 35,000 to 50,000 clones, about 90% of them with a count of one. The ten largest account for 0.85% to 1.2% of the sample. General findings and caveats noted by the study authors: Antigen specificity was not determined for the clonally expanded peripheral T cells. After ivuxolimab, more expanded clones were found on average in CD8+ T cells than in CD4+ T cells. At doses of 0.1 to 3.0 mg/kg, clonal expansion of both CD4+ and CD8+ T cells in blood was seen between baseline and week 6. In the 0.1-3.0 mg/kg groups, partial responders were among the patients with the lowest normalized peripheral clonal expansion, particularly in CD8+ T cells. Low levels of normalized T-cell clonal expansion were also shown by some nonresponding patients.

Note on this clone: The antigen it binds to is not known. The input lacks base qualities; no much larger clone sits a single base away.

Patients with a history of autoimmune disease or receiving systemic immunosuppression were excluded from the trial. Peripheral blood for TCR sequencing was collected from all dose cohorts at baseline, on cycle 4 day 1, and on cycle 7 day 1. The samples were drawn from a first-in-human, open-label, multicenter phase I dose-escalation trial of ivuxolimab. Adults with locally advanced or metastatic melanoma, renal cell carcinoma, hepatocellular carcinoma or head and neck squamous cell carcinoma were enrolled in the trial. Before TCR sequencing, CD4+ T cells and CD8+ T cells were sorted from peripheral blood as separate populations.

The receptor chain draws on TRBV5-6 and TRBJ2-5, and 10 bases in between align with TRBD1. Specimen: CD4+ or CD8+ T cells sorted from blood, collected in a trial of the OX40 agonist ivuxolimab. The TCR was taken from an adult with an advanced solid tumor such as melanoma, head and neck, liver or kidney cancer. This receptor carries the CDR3 CASSDRQGAGETQYF. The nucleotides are TGTGCCAGCAGCGATCGACAGGGGGCGGGAGAGACCCAGTACTTC.